This T cell receptor beta chain emerged from a study of cytomegalovirus exposure and HLA in healthy donors. Overall study: From about 179 million T cells, an earlier analysis saw 120 million or so unique TCR beta sequences.

Primers for the PCR totalled 60 Vbeta and 13 Jbeta. The repertoire was sequenced with immunoSEQ multiplex PCR; TCRdb's copy has only in-frame clones and lacks some. Counted here are approximately 100,000 clones, just under 70% occurring once; the ten biggest clones make up roughly 5.9%. Germline V gene data show CDR1 as SGHRS and CDR2 as YFSETQ. V was cut by 4 bases and J by 4 bases, with 15 bases left in between. The length of the CDR3 is 14 residues. Study-level findings and limits: HLA alleles showed associations with about 15,000 TCR beta sequences in a later analysis, at a 0.05 false discovery rate. In a later analysis, TCR beta V- and J-gene trimming was associated with a missense DCLRE1C variant. Presence/absence analyses treated sequencing depth as roughly uniform across donors.

Notes on this clone: The antigen is unknown.

The rearrangement uses TRBV5-1 and TRBJ2-7; D perhaps matches TRBD2 (6 bases). The sequencing sample was made of PBMCs. This clonotype originated in a woman aged 70-85 years in good health and CMV-seropositive. As DNA, the CDR3 is TGCGCCAGCAGCCCGGCCGGGACTGTGTACGAGCAGTACTTC. Protein product: CASSPAGTVYEQYF.